This T cell receptor beta chain appears in the sequencing data of a study of spatial heterogeneity in lung cancer. Time point indicated: sample taken at primary tumor resection. Tumor, nontumor lung or frozen PBMC supplied whole RNA that was sequenced unsorted. The 70 or so donors had untreated early-stage non-small cell lung cancer. On this clonotype itself: This beta chain is an unintended read in a library built for alpha chains; its size means little.

Each CDR3 protein is one row after TCRdb ran MiXCR on the 5' RACE reads. The sample carries a few thousand distinct CDR3 sequences, around 16% recorded once. V was shortened by 6 bases and J by 4 bases, with 7 bases between the two germline ends. This CDR3 is built from 13 residues. The TCR originated in a male donor with early-stage non-small cell lung cancer. The chain employs TRBV12-3 or TRBV12-4 and TRBJ2-6; D is uncertain. The sequencing used normal lung tissue next to the tumor, collected at surgery. As DNA, the CDR3 is TGTGCCAGCAGCCGCTCCGGGGCCAACGTCCTGACTTTC. Protein: CASSRSGANVLTF.